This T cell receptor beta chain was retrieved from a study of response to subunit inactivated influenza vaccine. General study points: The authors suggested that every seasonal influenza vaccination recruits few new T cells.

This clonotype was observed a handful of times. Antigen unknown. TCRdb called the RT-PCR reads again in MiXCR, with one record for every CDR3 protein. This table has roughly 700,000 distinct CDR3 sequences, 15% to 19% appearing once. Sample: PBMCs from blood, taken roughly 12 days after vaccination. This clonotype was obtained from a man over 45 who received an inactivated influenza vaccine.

CDR3 in amino acids: CASSFGTGNQETQYF. CDR3 sequence (DNA): TGTGCCAGCAGCTTTGGGACAGGAAACCAAGAGACCCAGTACTTC. The chain combines TRBV7-9 with TRBJ2-5; 8 nucleotides match TRBD1. CDR1 SEHNR and CDR2 FQNEAQ come from the germline V gene (reference sequence). The CDR3 consists of 15 residues. After removal of 3 bases from V and 0 bases from J, the junction contained 3 bases not matched to a gene.